This TCR beta chain was sequenced during a study of blood T cell repertoires in COVID-19. On the study more broadly: PBMCs, B-cell-depleted T cells, or T cells were the source of the cDNA or gDNA that made up the material.

The CDR3 has 13 amino acids. CDR1 SNHLY and CDR2 FYNNEI come from the germline V gene. With 6 bases clipped from V and 7 bases from J, the junction kept 7 bases outside the gene matches. In the original processing: Estimates of nucleated cell counts were drawn from the amplification of reference gene primers. Here immunoSEQ multiplex PCR was the method, and the copy in TCRdb shows in-frame clones only, minus some. Clone size and V and J calls were adopted from that table, with D and trimming inferred from the DNA. This table holds roughly 260,000 clones, 70% to 90% found once. The TCR originated in a woman aged 45-60 years with acute or convalescent COVID-19. The sequencing sample was made of peripheral blood. The J gene is TRBJ1-2, the V gene TRBV2, with 8 bases lining up with TRBD1. The CDR3 loop is CASRAQGAGGYTF. The CDR3 DNA follows: TGTGCCAGCAGGGCTCAGGGGGCCGGTGGCTACACCTTC.